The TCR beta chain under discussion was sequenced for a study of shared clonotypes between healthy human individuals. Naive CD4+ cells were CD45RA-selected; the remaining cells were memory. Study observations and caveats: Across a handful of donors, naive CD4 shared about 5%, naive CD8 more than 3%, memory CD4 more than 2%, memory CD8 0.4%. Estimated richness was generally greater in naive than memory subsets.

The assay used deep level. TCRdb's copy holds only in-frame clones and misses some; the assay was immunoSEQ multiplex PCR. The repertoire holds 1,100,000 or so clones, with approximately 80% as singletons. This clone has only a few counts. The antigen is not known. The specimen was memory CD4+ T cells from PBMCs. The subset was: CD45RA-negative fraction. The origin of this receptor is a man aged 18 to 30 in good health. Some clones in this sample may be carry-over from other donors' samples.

CDR3 in DNA: TGTGCCACCAGCAGGGATGGGACTAGCGGGAGGCCGGGTACGCAGTATTTT. Translation gives CATSRDGTSGRPGTQYF. This chain links TRBV15 with TRBJ2-3; 15 bases align to TRBD2. Trimming took 3 bases from V and 8 from J; bases not matched to a gene: 9. CDR3 length: 17 amino acids. From germline, CDR1 is LNHNV and CDR2 YYDKDF (reference sequence). Based on the CDR3 plus reference TRBV15 and TRBJ2-3, the full variable domain is DAMVIQNPRYQVTQFGKPVTLSCSQTLNHNVMYWYQQKSSQAPKLLFHYYDKDFNNEADTPDNFQSRRPNTSFCFLDIRSPGLGDTAMYLCATSRDGTSGRPGTQYFGPGTRLTVL.